The following is a T cell receptor beta chain sequence with its context. Using immunoSEQ multiplex PCR, the repertoire was profiled, and TCRdb retains in-frame clones only, with some absent. The data show under 300,000 clones, approximately 80% seen once. The data originate from a study of blood T cell repertoires in COVID-19. Study summary: COVID-19 samples collected from the United States, Italy and Spain covered acute and convalescent phases.

The CDR3 extends over 16 amino acids. Trimming at V came to 4 bases and at J to 5 bases, leaving 11 bases not matched to a gene. CDR1 SGHRS and CDR2 YFSETQ come from the germline V gene. The rearrangement joins TRBV5-1 to TRBJ2-1; 8 nucleotides align to TRBD2. The clonotype originates from a woman older than 75 with active or convalescent COVID-19. The source material was peripheral blood. DNA of the CDR3: TGCGCCAGCAGCCCGCCACCGGGACTAGTGAACAATGAGCAGTTCTTC. Residues: CASSPPPGLVNNEQFF.